These T cell receptor beta chains were read from a single sample in a study of cytomegalovirus exposure and HLA in healthy donors. The data were produced by immunoSEQ multiplex PCR, yet TCRdb's version contains in-frame clones alone and is incomplete. This sample has roughly 200,000 clones, with about three quarters found just once. The sequenced material came from PBMCs. The receptors derive from a man aged 35-49 years in good health and CMV-seronegative. Both conserved end residues are part of each CDR3. The D gene is left open where the match is weak. Where a row states a size, it is once, few, many or the class of an expanded clone; other rows omit it.

TRBJ2-1,-,TRBV6-5,TRBD1,TGTGCCAGCAGTCCCGGACAGGGGGGACACAATGAGCAGTTCTTC,CASSPGQGGHNEQFF
TRBJ2-7,-,TRBV7-2,-,TGTGCCAGCAGCTCCTCCCCGGGCTCCTACGAGCAGTACTTC,CASSSSPGSYEQYF
TRBJ2-7,-,TRBV13,TRBD2,TGTGCCAGCAGCTTCAAAGCGGGAGTAGTCTACGAGCAGTACTTC,CASSFKAGVVYEQYF
TRBJ2-1,-,TRBV7-9,TRBD2,TGTGCCAGCAGCTTACGGCCCAAACTAGCGGGGGGCAATGAGCAGTTCTTC,CASSLRPKLAGGNEQFF
TRBJ2-5,once,TRBV2,TRBD2,TGTGCCAGCAGTCCCACTAGCGGGGGGGGAGATTTAGGAGAGACCCAGTACTTC,CASSPTSGGGDLGETQYF
TRBJ1-4,-,TRBV30,TRBD1,TGTGCCTGGAGAGAACCGGGACAGGGGTTTGAAAAACTGTTTTTT,CAWREPGQGFEKLFF
TRBJ2-5,-,TRBV5-1,TRBD2,TGCGCCAGCAGCGCCCCAGGAGCGGGAGAAGAGACCCAGTACTTC,CASSAPGAGEETQYF
TRBJ1-2,-,TRBV9,TRBD1,TGTGCCAGCAGCGCCGACCTGGGACAGGGGTCCTATGGCTACACCTTC,CASSADLGQGSYGYTF
TRBJ2-2,-,TRBV28,-,TGTGCCAGCACCACCCTAGGATTGACCGGGGAGCTGTTTTTT,CASTTLGLTGELFF
TRBJ2-7,few,TRBV18,-,TGTGCCAGCTCACCAGGAGGGAACTACGAGCAGTACTTC,CASSPGGNYEQYF
TRBJ2-7,-,TRBV27,-,TGTGCCAGCAGGCCCCAGGGGTCGTCCTACGAGCAGTACTTC,CASRPQGSSYEQYF
TRBJ1-4,-,TRBV6-1,TRBD1,TGTGCCAGCAGACAGGGGGCTATGGGTGAAAAACTGTTTTTT,CASRQGAMGEKLFF
TRBJ1-5,-,TRBV7-8,-,TGTGCCAGCAGCTTAGCGGCCCGCAGGGGAAGCCAGCCCCAGCATTTT,CASSLAARRGSQPQHF
TRBJ2-1,-,TRBV2,TRBD2,TGTGCCAGCAGTGGGACTAGCGCAGCATACAATGAGCAGTTCTTC,CASSGTSAAYNEQFF
TRBJ2-2,once,TRBV9,-,TGTGCCAGCAGCTTCTTAGACACCGGGGAGCTGTTTTTT,CASSFLDTGELFF
TRBJ1-4,-,TRBV29-1,TRBD1,TGCAGCGTTGAGGACAGGGATGAAAAACTGTTTTTT,CSVEDRDEKLFF
TRBJ1-1,-,TRBV6-5,-,TGTGCCAGCAGTTGGGGACATTCTGGGGCTTTCTTT,CASSWGHSGAFF
TRBJ1-2,-,TRBV7-9,TRBD1,TGTGCCAGCAGCCCGGGACAGGCTTATGGCTACACCTTC,CASSPGQAYGYTF
TRBJ1-3,-,TRBV4-1,-,TGCGCCAGCAGCCCGGAGCGGGCAGGTATGAAGTCTGGAAACACCATATATTTT,CASSPERAGMKSGNTIYF
TRBJ1-2,-,TRBV18,-,TGTGCCAGCTCACCAAGGACAGACTCGGGCTATGGCTACACCTTC,CASSPRTDSGYGYTF
TRBJ2-2,-,TRBV7-9,-,TGTGCCAGCAGCCCGCTTGGACTGAACACCGGGGAGCTGTTTTTT,CASSPLGLNTGELFF
TRBJ1-3,-,TRBV18,-,TGTGCCAGCTCACCCTTTCTCGTCCAGAACAGGGAACGTGGAAACACCATATATTTT,CASSPFLVQNRERGNTIYF
TRBJ2-1,-,TRBV19,-,TGTGCCAGTAGTCCAGGGACTCTTTACAATGAGCAGTTCTTC,CASSPGTLYNEQFF
TRBJ2-5,-,TRBV7-9,-,TGTGCCAGCAGCTTAGAAAGCGGCCAAGAGACCCAGTACTTC,CASSLESGQETQYF
TRBJ1-2,few,TRBV27,-,TGTGCCAGCAGTAACCCGCGGGTAGACTTCTATGGCTACACCTTC,CASSNPRVDFYGYTF
TRBJ2-1,-,TRBV5-8,TRBD1,TGTGCCAGCAGCTCCGGGACAGGGCGGGCTGAGCAGTTCTTC,CASSSGTGRAEQFF
TRBJ1-1,few,TRBV4-3,TRBD1,TGCGCTACCGGGACAGGGGGTCGAACTGAAGCTTTCTTT,CATGTGGRTEAFF
TRBJ1-2,once,TRBV7-2,-,TGTGCTAGCAGCTTCCTCGGGGGGCGCCACTATGGCTACACCTTC,CASSFLGGRHYGYTF
TRBJ1-2,-,TRBV7-2,-,TGTGCCAGCAGCTTTAATACGGATGGCTACACCTTC,CASSFNTDGYTF
TRBJ2-3,-,TRBV7-8,-,TGTGCCAGCAGCGGGTTTAGGGGGGCGGGGGGCACAGATACGCAGTATTTT,CASSGFRGAGGTDTQYF
TRBJ2-7,once,TRBV7-9,-,TGTGCCAGCAGCGTCTCGACAGCAGACTACGAGCAGTACTTC,CASSVSTADYEQYF
TRBJ1-1,few,TRBV6-5,-,TGTGCCACCACCAGGGACACTGAAGCTTTCTTT,CATTRDTEAFF
TRBJ1-2,-,TRBV5-4,-,TGTGCCAGCAGCTTGGTAGCGGGGAACTATGGCTACACCTTC,CASSLVAGNYGYTF
TRBJ2-1,-,TRBV4-3,TRBD2,TGCGCCAGCAGCCAAGGACTAGCGGGGGGGTCTGAGCAGTTCTTC,CASSQGLAGGSEQFF
TRBJ1-2,-,TRBV6-5,TRBD1,TGTGCCAGCAGCCGGGGACAGGGGGATGGCTACACCTTC,CASSRGQGDGYTF
TRBJ2-2,-,TRBV11-3,-,TGTGCCAGCAGCTTAGAACCCTCATGGGGGCCGAACACCGGGGAGCTGTTTTTT,CASSLEPSWGPNTGELFF
TRBJ1-2,-,TRBV11-2,TRBD1,TGTGCCAGCAGCTCTAACAGGGGGCGGGGGTATGGCTACACCTTC,CASSSNRGRGYGYTF
TRBJ1-3,once,TRBV6-1,TRBD1,TGTGCCAGTCAACAGGGGGCTAATGGAAACACCATATATTTT,CASQQGANGNTIYF
TRBJ2-5,-,TRBV5-4,TRBD2,TGTGCCAGCAGCACCAGTGGGGAGGGGGAGACCCAGTACTTC,CASSTSGEGETQYF
TRBJ2-3,-,TRBV29-1,-,TGCAGCGTTGAAGAAGTTCGTGGGAGAACGCAGTATTTT,CSVEEVRGRTQYF
TRBJ2-1,few,TRBV9,TRBD1,TGTGCCAGCAGCCCCTCTCCGGACAGGGTGAATGAGCAGTTCTTC,CASSPSPDRVNEQFF
TRBJ2-3,-,TRBV18,TRBD1,TGTGCCAGTAAAGACAGGGCTGGCACAGATACGCAGTATTTT,CASKDRAGTDTQYF
TRBJ2-3,few,TRBV5-1,-,TGCGCCAGCAGGGAGGGATCAGATACGCAGTATTTT,CASREGSDTQYF
TRBJ1-1,-,TRBV7-9,TRBD1,TGTGCCAGCAGCTCACCCGAGGGGAACAGGGGAACTTTCTTT,CASSSPEGNRGTFF
TRBJ2-7,-,TRBV5-4,-,TGTGCCAGCAGCTCGACTCAGCGGGTCTCGGTCCCTTACGAGCAGTACTTC,CASSSTQRVSVPYEQYF
TRBJ2-5,-,TRBV4-3,TRBD2,TGCGCCAGCAGCCAAGTAATCGGCGGGAGGAGCCAAGAGACCCAGTACTTC,CASSQVIGGRSQETQYF
TRBJ2-1,-,TRBV30,TRBD1,TGTGCCTGGGTTCAGGGGGACGACAATGAGCAGTTCTTC,CAWVQGDDNEQFF
TRBJ2-7,few,TRBV2,-,TGTGCCAGCACCCCTGGAGGCATTCCCGAGCAGTACTTC,CASTPGGIPEQYF
TRBJ2-7,-,TRBV6-6,-,TGTGCCAGCAGTTCGACAATTCACGAGCAGTACTTC,CASSSTIHEQYF
TRBJ2-1,-,TRBV7-2,TRBD2,TGTGCCAGCAGCTTAGGATTTGCGGGAGGTTACAATGAGCAGTTCTTC,CASSLGFAGGYNEQFF
TRBJ2-7,-,TRBV7-8,TRBD2,TGTGCCAGCAGCTTACGTCCGGGGAGGGACGACGAGCAGTACTTC,CASSLRPGRDDEQYF
TRBJ2-1,-,TRBV10-3,-,TGTGCCATCAGAGCTTCCACCGGGACAAAATACAATGAGCAGTTCTTC,CAIRASTGTKYNEQFF
TRBJ2-7,-,TRBV15,TRBD1,TGTGCCACCAGCACCGGGACAGGGCCGCTCGAGCAGTACTTC,CATSTGTGPLEQYF
TRBJ2-7,few,TRBV10-3,-,TGTGCCATCAGCACAAGCTACGAGCAGTACTTC,CAISTSYEQYF
TRBJ1-3,-,TRBV29-1,-,TGCAGCGTTGAAAAGGGATCGGGAGGAAACACCATATATTTT,CSVEKGSGGNTIYF
TRBJ2-1,-,TRBV18,TRBD1,TGTGCCAGCTCTCCTCGGGACAGGGTTCACGAGCAGTTCTTC,CASSPRDRVHEQFF
TRBJ2-5,-,TRBV19,TRBD2,TGTGCCAGTAGCTCCGCTAGCGGGAGGGGGGGAGAGACCCAGTACTTC,CASSSASGRGGETQYF
TRBJ1-2,few,TRBV19,-,TGTGCCAGTAGTCTATCCACAGGGCCCCTCATCCCGGGCTACACCTTC,CASSLSTGPLIPGYTF
TRBJ2-3,-,TRBV4-3,TRBD2,TGCGCCAGCAGCCAGGGGGGACTAGCGGGCACAGATACGCAGTATTTT,CASSQGGLAGTDTQYF